Listed below are T cell receptor beta chains from one sample, sequenced in a study of OX40 agonist ivuxolimab in advanced cancers. Sequencing used immunoSEQ multiplex PCR; TCRdb keeps in-frame clones, though not all of them. In the table there are tens of thousands of clones, more than 90% of which are singletons. The source material was CD4+ or CD8+ T cells sorted from blood, sampled in a trial of the OX40 agonist ivuxolimab. The receptor source for this set is an adult with an advanced solid tumor such as melanoma, head and neck, liver or kidney cancer. The CDR3 runs from the conserved cysteine through the conserved F or W. The D gene is left open where the match is weak. The size entry is marked missing in some rows and otherwise reads once, few, many or a size class.

-	TRBV9	TRBJ2-7	-	10	TGTGCCAGCATTAGAGACGAGCAGTACTTC	CASIRDEQYF
TRBD1	TRBV5-4	TRBJ1-2	-	14	TGTGCCAGCAGCTTTCCGGGACAGGGACGGGGCTACACCTTC	CASSFPGQGRGYTF
TRBD1	TRBV7-2	TRBJ2-1	-	17	TGTGCCAGCAGCTTACTTACAGGGGGCCTAGTCTACAATGAGCAGTTCTTC	CASSLLTGGLVYNEQFF
-	TRBV4-1	TRBJ2-7	-	15	TGCGCCAGCAGCCAAGTGGGGCAGGGGAACTACGAGCAGTACTTC	CASSQVGQGNYEQYF
-	TRBV4-1	TRBJ2-7	-	15	TGCGCCAGCAGCCAAGATAGTCGCCGGGCCTACGAGCAGTACTTC	CASSQDSRRAYEQYF
-	TRBV28	TRBJ2-1	-	13	TGTGCCAGCAGATACGGACTTGACAATGAGCAGTTCTTC	CASRYGLDNEQFF
-	TRBV5-5	TRBJ2-7	-	16	TGTGCCAGCAGTCAGTCCGGACGTATAATCTCCTACGAGCAGTACTTC	CASSQSGRIISYEQYF
-	TRBV4-3	TRBJ2-5	-	14	TGCGCCAGCAGCCAAGGGATTTATGACGAGGCCCAGTACTTC	CASSQGIYDEAQYF
-	TRBV10-3	TRBJ1-2	-	11	TGTGCCATCGGACAGAGGGATGGCTACACCTTC	CAIGQRDGYTF
-	TRBV18	TRBJ2-5	-	16	TGTGCCAGCTCATCCCTATCGACAGCCGCTAAGCAGACCCAGTACTTC	CASSSLSTAAKQTQYF
-	TRBV28	TRBJ2-7	-	12	TGTGCCAGCAGTTTGCAGGGGCACGAGCAGTACTTC	CASSLQGHEQYF
TRBD1	TRBV27	TRBJ2-2	-	17	TGTGCCAGCAGTTTAGCGGCGGCAGGGGGCCGCACCGGGGAGCTGTTTTTT	CASSLAAAGGRTGELFF
-	TRBV10-1	TRBJ2-3	many	12	TGCGCCAGCTTCTTCGGGACAGATACGCAGTATTTT	CASFFGTDTQYF
-	TRBV6-1	TRBJ2-2	-	14	TGTGCCAGCATAGCAGGGACAAACACCGGGGAGCTGTTTTTT	CASIAGTNTGELFF
TRBD2	TRBV11-3	TRBJ2-1	-	12	TGTGCCAGCAGCCCCGGGAGGAATGAGCAGTTCTTC	CASSPGRNEQFF
-	TRBV28	TRBJ2-7	-	13	TGTGCCAGCAGCCCCGGGAGCTCCTACGAGCAGTACTTC	CASSPGSSYEQYF
-	TRBV14	TRBJ2-5	few	15	TGTGCCAGCAGCCAAGATCAGGACCGGCAAGAGACCCAGTACTTC	CASSQDQDRQETQYF
-	TRBV25-1	TRBJ1-5	-	13	TGTGCCAGCAGTGAACAGGTCAATCAGCCCCAGCATTTT	CASSEQVNQPQHF
TRBD1	TRBV27	TRBJ1-4	-	17	TGTGCCAGCAGTCCTGGACAGGGACGTGGGACTAATGAAAAACTGTTTTTT	CASSPGQGRGTNEKLFF
TRBD1	TRBV28	TRBJ1-2	-	16	TGTGCCAGCAGTTTCCGGACAGGCCGGGGAGACTATGGCTACACCTTC	CASSFRTGRGDYGYTF
-	TRBV19	TRBJ1-1	-	11	TGTGCCAGTAGTATGGGCAACCGAGCTTTCTTT	CASSMGNRAFF
-	TRBV7-9	TRBJ1-4	-	12	TGTGCCAGCAGCCCTCTGGGGGAAAAACTGTTTTTT	CASSPLGEKLFF
-	TRBV11-3	TRBJ2-5	-	17	TGTGCCAGCAGCAACACGTTGGGGACCCGGAAAGGGGAGACCCAGTACTTC	CASSNTLGTRKGETQYF
TRBD2	TRBV7-8	TRBJ2-1	-	16	TGTGCCAGCAGCACCCCTAGCGGGAGCTCCTACAATGAGCAGTTCTTC	CASSTPSGSSYNEQFF
-	TRBV10-2	TRBJ2-7	-	12	TGCGCCAGCAGTGAGGTCAGATACGAGCAGTACTTC	CASSEVRYEQYF
TRBD1	TRBV6-1	TRBJ2-1	-	16	TGTGCCAGCAGTGAAAAGGGGGCGGCCAGGGGCTATGAGCAGTTCTTC	CASSEKGAARGYEQFF
TRBD1	TRBV30	TRBJ1-5	-	14	TGTGCCTGGAGCGCTACAGGGGGCCCTCAGCCCCAGCATTTT	CAWSATGGPQPQHF
TRBD1	TRBV4-2	TRBJ2-5	-	14	TGTGCCAGCAGCCAAGATAAGGGGGCTGGGACCCAGTACTTC	CASSQDKGAGTQYF
-	TRBV4-2	TRBJ2-1	once	15	TGTGCCAGCAGCCAAGTGGCTAGTTACTACAATGAGCAGTTCTTC	CASSQVASYYNEQFF
TRBD1	TRBV5-1	TRBJ1-4	-	14	TGCGCCAGCAGCCGCGAGACAGGGAATGAAAAACTGTTTTTT	CASSRETGNEKLFF
-	TRBV6-6	TRBJ2-2	-	13	TGTGCCAGCAGTCGATCAGGGTTCGGGGAGCTGTTTTTT	CASSRSGFGELFF
-	TRBV4-2	TRBJ1-3	-	15	TGTGCCAGCAGCCCGCCGGGACGGTCTGGAAACACCATATATTTT	CASSPPGRSGNTIYF
-	TRBV9	TRBJ2-3	-	12	TGTGCCAGCAGCGTAGATATGAATACGCAGTATTTT	CASSVDMNTQYF
-	TRBV5-4	TRBJ2-2	-	14	TGTGCCAGCACCCCGGGGGCTAACACCGGGGAGCTGTTTTTT	CASTPGANTGELFF
TRBD1	TRBV28	TRBJ1-1	-	17	TGTGCCAGCAGTCCCCGGACAGGGTTATCGATGAACACTGAAGCTTTCTTT	CASSPRTGLSMNTEAFF
-	TRBV7-3	TRBJ2-3	-	14	TGTGCCAGCAGCTTATACGGAAACACAGATACGCAGTATTTT	CASSLYGNTDTQYF
-	TRBV9	TRBJ1-1	-	13	TGTGCCAGCAGCGTCCGGGGCGACACTGAAGCTTTCTTT	CASSVRGDTEAFF
-	TRBV18	TRBJ2-5	-	13	TGTGCCAGCTCACGCCACGAGGGGGAGACCCAGTACTTC	CASSRHEGETQYF
TRBD1	TRBV4-1	TRBJ1-5	once	17	TGCGCCAGCAGCCAGAAAGGGACAGGGAGGGTGGATCAGCCCCAGCATTTT	CASSQKGTGRVDQPQHF
TRBD2	TRBV11-3	TRBJ2-5	-	16	TGTGCCAGCAGCCCAACTAGCGGGAGGGCCGGGCAGACCCAGTACTTC	CASSPTSGRAGQTQYF
TRBD2	TRBV6-6	TRBJ2-7	once	15	TGTGCCAGCAGTTACGCGGCTAGCGGGAAAAACGAGCAGTACTTC	CASSYAASGKNEQYF
TRBD1	TRBV11-2	TRBJ1-4	few	13	TGTGCCAGCAGCCGGCAGGGGGGTGAAAAACTGTTTTTT	CASSRQGGEKLFF
TRBD1	TRBV2	TRBJ1-5	few	17	TGTGCCAGCAGCCTCCGGGGACAGGTTTCATTCAATCAGCCCCAGCATTTT	CASSLRGQVSFNQPQHF
-	TRBV7-2	TRBJ2-1	-	13	TGTGCCAGCAGCTGGGGGATACTCAATGAGCAGTTCTTC	CASSWGILNEQFF
-	TRBV30	TRBJ2-1	-	15	TGTGCCTGGAGTGTACGAAGCCACACCTACAATGAGCAGTTCTTC	CAWSVRSHTYNEQFF
-	TRBV7-9	TRBJ1-3	-	14	TGTGCCAGCAGCTTAGGTGGAAATGGAAACACCATATATTTT	CASSLGGNGNTIYF
-	TRBV25-1	TRBJ2-5	-	10	TGTGCCAGCAGTGAAGAGACCCAGTACTTC	CASSEETQYF
-	TRBV27	TRBJ2-3	-	16	TGTGCCAGCAGTTCCCCCACAGGAGATAGCACAGATACGCAGTATTTT	CASSSPTGDSTDTQYF
TRBD1	TRBV4-1	TRBJ2-7	-	16	TGCGCCAGCAGCCACCCCTGGGGGACAGGGAGGTACGAGCAGTACTTC	CASSHPWGTGRYEQYF
-	TRBV28	TRBJ1-1	-	16	TGTGCCAGCAGTTTAATAAAGGCACAGCAGAACACTGAAGCTTTCTTT	CASSLIKAQQNTEAFF
TRBD2	TRBV30	TRBJ2-7	-	15	TGTGCCTGGAGTCCTAGCGGGAGTAGGGGTTACGAGCAGTACTTC	CAWSPSGSRGYEQYF
-	TRBV28	TRBJ2-3	-	12	TGTGCCAGCAGAGCGTGGACAGATACGCAGTATTTT	CASRAWTDTQYF
-	TRBV9	TRBJ2-1	-	15	TGTGCCAGCAGCGTAGCCCCTAGAACTTACAATGAGCAGTTCTTC	CASSVAPRTYNEQFF
-	TRBV11-3	TRBJ2-3	-	15	TGTGCCAGCAGCTCGGGACTTTACTTCACAGATACGCAGTATTTT	CASSSGLYFTDTQYF
TRBD1	TRBV28	TRBJ2-5	once	12	TGTGCCAGCAGCCAGGGGGCAGAGACCCAGTACTTC	CASSQGAETQYF